This T cell receptor beta chain originates from a study of siplizumab effects on memory and regulatory T cells. Study-level points and caveats: Naive versus memory phenotype went unassigned for roughly 75-96% of proliferating CD4+ or CD8+ clones. Naive T cells were seen as more diverse than memory cells and as major alloresponse contributors.

Here immunoSEQ multiplex PCR was the method, and the copy in TCRdb shows in-frame clones only, minus some. This sample has about 2,700 clones, with less than 80% found just once. TEMRA, effector memory, memory and naive subsets, all unstimulated, were sequenced in a few donor pairs. This CDR3 contains 16 residues. Germline CDR1 SGDLS, CDR2 YYNGEE. As regards this clone: As yet, its antigen is unknown. One end of the junction is discordant with germline, which a read error may explain.

The sequencing sample was made of TEMRA CD8+ T cells sorted from blood. Subset of the sample: unstimulated CD8+ CD45RA+ effector memory T cells. V usage is TRBV9 and J usage is TRBJ2-7; 9 nucleotides agree with TRBD2. The source is a human donor in good health. The chain's CDR3 is CASSVHSGTSSFEQYF. The CDR3 DNA reads TGTGCCAGCAGCGTACACTCCGGGACTAGCTCCTTCGAGCAGTACTTC.